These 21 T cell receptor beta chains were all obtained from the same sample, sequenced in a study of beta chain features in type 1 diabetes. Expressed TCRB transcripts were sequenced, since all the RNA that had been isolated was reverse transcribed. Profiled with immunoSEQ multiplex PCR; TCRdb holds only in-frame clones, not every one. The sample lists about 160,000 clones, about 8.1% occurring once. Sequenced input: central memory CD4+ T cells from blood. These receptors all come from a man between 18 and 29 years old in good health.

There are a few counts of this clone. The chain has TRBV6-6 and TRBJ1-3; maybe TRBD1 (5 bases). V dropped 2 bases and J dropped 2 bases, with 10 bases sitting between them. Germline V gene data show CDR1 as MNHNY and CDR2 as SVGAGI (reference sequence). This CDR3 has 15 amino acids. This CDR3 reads CASSYPQGTGNTIYF. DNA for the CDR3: TGTGCCAGCAGTTACCCTCAGGGTACTGGAAACACCATATATTTT.

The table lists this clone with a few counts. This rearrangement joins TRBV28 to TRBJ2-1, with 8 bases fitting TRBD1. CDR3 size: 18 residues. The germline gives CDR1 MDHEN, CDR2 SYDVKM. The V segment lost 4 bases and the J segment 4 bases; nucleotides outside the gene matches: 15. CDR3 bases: TGTGCCAGCAGTTCCCCGGGACAGGCGGAACGAACTTACAATGAGCAGTTCTTC. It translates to CASSSPGQAERTYNEQFF.

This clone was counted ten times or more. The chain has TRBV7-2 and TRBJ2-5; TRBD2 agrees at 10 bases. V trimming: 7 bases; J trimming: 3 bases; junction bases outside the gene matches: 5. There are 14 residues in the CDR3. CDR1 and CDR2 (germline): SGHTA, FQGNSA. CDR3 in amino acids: CASKPSGREETQYF. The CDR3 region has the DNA TGTGCCAGCAAGCCTAGCGGGAGAGAAGAGACCCAGTACTTC.

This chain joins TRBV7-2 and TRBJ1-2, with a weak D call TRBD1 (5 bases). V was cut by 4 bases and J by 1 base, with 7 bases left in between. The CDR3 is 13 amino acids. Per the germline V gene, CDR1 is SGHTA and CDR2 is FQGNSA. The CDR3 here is CASSSDSNYGYTF. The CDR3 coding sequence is TGTGCCAGCAGCTCAGACAGTAACTATGGCTACACCTTC.

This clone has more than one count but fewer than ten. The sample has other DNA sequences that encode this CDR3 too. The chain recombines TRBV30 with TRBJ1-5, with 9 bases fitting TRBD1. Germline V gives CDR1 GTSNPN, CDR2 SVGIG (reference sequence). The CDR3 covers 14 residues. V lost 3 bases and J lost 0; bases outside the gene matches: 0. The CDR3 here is CAWRQGASNQPQHF. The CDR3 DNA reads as TGTGCCTGGAGACAGGGGGCTAGCAATCAGCCCCAGCATTTT.

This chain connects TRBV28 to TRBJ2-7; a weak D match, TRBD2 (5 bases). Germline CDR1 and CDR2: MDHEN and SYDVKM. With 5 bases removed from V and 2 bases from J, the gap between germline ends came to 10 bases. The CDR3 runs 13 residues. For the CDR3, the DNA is TGTGCCAGCAGTCCAACCGGGACCTACGAGCAGTACTTC. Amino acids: CASSPTGTYEQYF.

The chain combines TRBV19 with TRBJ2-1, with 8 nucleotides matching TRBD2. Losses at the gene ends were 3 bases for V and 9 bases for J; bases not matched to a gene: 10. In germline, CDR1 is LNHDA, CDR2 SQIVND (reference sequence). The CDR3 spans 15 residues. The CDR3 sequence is CASSIGREGLGEQFF. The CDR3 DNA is TGTGCCAGTAGTATTGGTCGGGAGGGCCTGGGTGAGCAGTTCTTC.

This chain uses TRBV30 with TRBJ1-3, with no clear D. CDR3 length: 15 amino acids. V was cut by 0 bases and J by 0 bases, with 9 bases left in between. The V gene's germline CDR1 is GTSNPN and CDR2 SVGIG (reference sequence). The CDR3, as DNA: TGTGCCTGGAGTGTATCCAGAAGCTCTGGAAACACCATATATTTT. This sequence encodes CAWSVSRSSGNTIYF.

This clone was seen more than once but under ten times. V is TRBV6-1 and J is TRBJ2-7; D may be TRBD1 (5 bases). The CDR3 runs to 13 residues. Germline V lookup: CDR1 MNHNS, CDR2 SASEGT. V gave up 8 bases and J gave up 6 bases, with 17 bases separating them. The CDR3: CASSNQGLVEQYF. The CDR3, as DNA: TGTGCCAGCTCCAACCAGGGTTTGGTCGAGCAGTACTTC.

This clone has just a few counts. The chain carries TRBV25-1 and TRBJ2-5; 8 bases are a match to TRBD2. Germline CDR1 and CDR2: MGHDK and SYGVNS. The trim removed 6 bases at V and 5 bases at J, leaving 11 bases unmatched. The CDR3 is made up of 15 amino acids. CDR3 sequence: CASSKGRGLGETQYF. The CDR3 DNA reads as TGTGCCAGCAGCAAAGGGAGGGGACTAGGGGAGACCCAGTACTTC. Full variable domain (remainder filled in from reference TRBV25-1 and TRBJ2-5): EADIYQTPRYLVIGTGKKITLECSQTMGHDKMYWYQQDPGMELHLIHYSYGVNSTEKGDLSSESTVSRIRTEHFPLTLESARPSHTSQYLCASSKGRGLGETQYFGPGTRLLVL.

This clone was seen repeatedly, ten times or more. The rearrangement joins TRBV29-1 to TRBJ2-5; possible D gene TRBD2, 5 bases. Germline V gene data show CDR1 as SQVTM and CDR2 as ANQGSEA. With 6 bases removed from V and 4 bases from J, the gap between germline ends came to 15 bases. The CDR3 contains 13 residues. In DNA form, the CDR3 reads TGCAGCGTCCGGGTCAGTGAGGGAGAGACCCAGTACTTC. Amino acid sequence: CSVRVSEGETQYF.

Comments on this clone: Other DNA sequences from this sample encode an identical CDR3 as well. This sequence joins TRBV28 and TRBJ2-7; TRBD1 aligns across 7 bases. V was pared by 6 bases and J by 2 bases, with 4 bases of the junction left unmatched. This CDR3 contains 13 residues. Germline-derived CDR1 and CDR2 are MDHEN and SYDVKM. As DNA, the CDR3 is TGTGCCAGCAGACCGGGACAGACCTACGAGCAGTACTTC. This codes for CASRPGQTYEQYF.

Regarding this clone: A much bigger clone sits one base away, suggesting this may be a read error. The DNA of the CDR3 is TGTGCCAGCAGCCCCCGCCCGGGGAGTGGAACCGACGAGCAGTACTTC. Translated: CASSPRPGSGTDEQYF. V is TRBV7-3 and J is TRBJ2-7; D perhaps matches TRBD2 (5 bases). Germline V gene data show CDR1 as SGHTA and CDR2 as FQGTGA. This CDR3 contains 16 residues. The V end lost 5 bases, the J end lost 5 bases, and 22 bases lay between the germline ends.

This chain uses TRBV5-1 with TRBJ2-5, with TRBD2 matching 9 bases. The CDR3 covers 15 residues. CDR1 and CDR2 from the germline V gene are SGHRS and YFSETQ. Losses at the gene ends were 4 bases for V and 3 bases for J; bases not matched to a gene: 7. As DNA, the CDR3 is TGCGCCAGCAGCCCCCCTGTAGCGGGGGAAGAGACCCAGTACTTC. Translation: CASSPPVAGEETQYF.

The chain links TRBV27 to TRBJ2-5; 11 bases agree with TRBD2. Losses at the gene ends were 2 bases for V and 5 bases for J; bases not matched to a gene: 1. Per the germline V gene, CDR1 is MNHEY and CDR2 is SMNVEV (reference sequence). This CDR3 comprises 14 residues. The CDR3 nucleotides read TGTGCCAGCAGTTTACTAGCGGGAGGTGAGACCCAGTACTTC. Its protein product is CASSLLAGGETQYF.

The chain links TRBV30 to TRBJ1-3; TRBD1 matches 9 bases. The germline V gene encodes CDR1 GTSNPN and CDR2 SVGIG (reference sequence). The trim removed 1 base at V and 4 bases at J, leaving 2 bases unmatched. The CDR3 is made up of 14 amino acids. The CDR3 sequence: CAWSEGTGGNTIYF. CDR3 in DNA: TGTGCCTGGAGTGAAGGGACAGGGGGAAACACCATATATTTT.

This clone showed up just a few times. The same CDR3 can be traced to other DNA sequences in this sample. The CDR3 loop is CASSITGGQETQYF. CDR3 bases: TGTGCCAGTAGTATTACAGGGGGCCAAGAGACCCAGTACTTC. The chain is built from TRBV19 and TRBJ2-5; 8 bases agree with TRBD1. The CDR3 has 14 residues. With 3 bases clipped from V and 1 base from J, the junction kept 1 base outside the gene matches. Germline CDR1 is LNHDA and CDR2 is SQIVND (reference sequence).

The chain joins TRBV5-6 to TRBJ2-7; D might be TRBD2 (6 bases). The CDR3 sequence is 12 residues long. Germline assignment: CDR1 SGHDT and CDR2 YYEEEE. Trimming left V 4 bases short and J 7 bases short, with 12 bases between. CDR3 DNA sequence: TGTGCCAGCAGCACCGGGACTCAAGAGCAGTACTTC. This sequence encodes CASSTGTQEQYF.

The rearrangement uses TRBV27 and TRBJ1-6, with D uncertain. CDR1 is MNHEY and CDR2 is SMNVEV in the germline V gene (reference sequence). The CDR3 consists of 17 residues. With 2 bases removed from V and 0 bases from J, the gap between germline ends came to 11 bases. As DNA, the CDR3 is TGTGCCAGCAGTTTAGATATGCTTAGCTCCTATAATTCACCCCTCCACTTT. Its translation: CASSLDMLSSYNSPLHF.

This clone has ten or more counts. The CDR3 region is CASSLAGASGANVLTF. The CDR3, as DNA: TGTGCCAGCAGTCTAGCGGGAGCCTCTGGGGCCAACGTCCTGACTTTC. This rearrangement joins TRBV7-2 to TRBJ2-6; 10 positions agree with TRBD2. CDR3 length: 16 amino acids. CDR1 and CDR2 (germline): SGHTA, FQGNSA. Trimming took 6 bases from V and 0 from J; bases not matched to a gene: 2.

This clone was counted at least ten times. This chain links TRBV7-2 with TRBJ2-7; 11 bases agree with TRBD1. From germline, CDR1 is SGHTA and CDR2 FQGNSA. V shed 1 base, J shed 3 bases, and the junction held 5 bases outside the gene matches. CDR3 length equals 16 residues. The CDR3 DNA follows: TGTGCCAGCAGCTTAGGTTCCGGGACAGGGGGCTACGAGCAGTACTTC. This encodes CASSLGSGTGGYEQYF.